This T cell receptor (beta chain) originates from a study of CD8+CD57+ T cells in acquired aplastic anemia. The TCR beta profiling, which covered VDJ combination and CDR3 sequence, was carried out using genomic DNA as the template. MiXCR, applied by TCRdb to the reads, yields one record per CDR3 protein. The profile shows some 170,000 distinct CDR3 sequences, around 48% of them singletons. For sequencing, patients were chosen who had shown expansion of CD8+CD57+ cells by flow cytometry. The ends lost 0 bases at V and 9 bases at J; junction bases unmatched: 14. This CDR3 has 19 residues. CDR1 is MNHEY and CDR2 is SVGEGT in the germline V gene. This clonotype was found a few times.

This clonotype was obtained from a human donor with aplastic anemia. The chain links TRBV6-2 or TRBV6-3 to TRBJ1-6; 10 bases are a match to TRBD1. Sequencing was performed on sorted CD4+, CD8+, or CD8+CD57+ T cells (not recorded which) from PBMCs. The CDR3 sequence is CASSYSLTGGPISASPLHF. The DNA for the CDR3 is TGTGCCAGCAGTTACTCGTTGACAGGGGGCCCTATATCGGCTTCACCCCTCCACTTT.